This TCR beta chain was found in a study of cytomegalovirus exposure and HLA in healthy donors (dated by TCRdb to the late 2010s). Study-level background: An earlier analysis of 550 to 700 of the donors reported approximately 300 Gb of sequence data and 117 million unique TCR beta sequences from roughly 200 million T cells. The study aimed to test whether signatures of past pathogen exposure could be identified by cataloging public T cell receptors. An early release covering over 500 HLA-typed donors comprised approximately 300 gigabases of sequencing data and tens of millions of unique TCR sequences. Class I and class II HLA loci were covered by the typing at four-digit resolution. The T cell repertoires of 700 or so subjects were profiled by immunosequencing and related to cytomegalovirus serostatus. Among the roughly 400 genotyped donors, 75% to 90% belonged to the genetic ancestry cluster associated with self-reported Caucasian donors. Alongside the repertoire data, information on donor age, sex, ethnicity and CMV serostatus was compiled. A later analysis re-examined previously published TCR beta repertoires from roughly 720 donors and added high-resolution HLA genotyping to investigate patterns of TCR occurrence. The number of typed donors differed by locus: 629-630 for A, B, C, DRB1 and DQB1; 522 for DQA1; over 600 for DPA1; and around 490 for DPB1. An earlier analysis of some 600 of the donors applied high-throughput TCR beta sequencing to assess whether each TCR beta V gene segment acted as functional or pseudogenic. In a later genetic analysis, genome-wide SNP genotypes for about three fifths of the 666 donors were used, and that subset was treated as a discovery cohort. All discovery cohort repertoires had been generated using a single sequencing platform. High-throughput TCR immunosequencing, statistical association of individual TCRs with disease status, and machine learning were combined to predict cytomegalovirus infection status. Besides the first cohort of around 700 subjects, a separate validation cohort made up of over a hundred different subjects was used. Rather than drawing on any new phenotypic data, the later analysis identified candidate immune exposures from TCR beta sequences and the way those sequences occurred across donors. About 5 DR-DQ haplotypes were handled as single units for association and clustering, since linkage in the cohort was strong. Among some 400 genotyped donors of the cohort, an average of about 240,000 unique TCR beta nucleotide sequences were sequenced per donor, about a sixth of them non-productive.

In total, roughly 670 healthy bone marrow donors made up the cohort. Cohort members were all nominally healthy when sampled, although unrecorded immune exposures were likely present. The donor was CMV seronegative and belonged to the group of 320 or so seronegative cohort members. A peripheral blood sample was provided by each donor, and peripheral blood mononuclear cells were used for TCR beta sequencing. The Qiagen DNeasy Blood Extraction Kit was used to extract genomic DNA from the blood cell samples. The method behind the library was the immunoSEQ multiplex PCR assay. For the multiplex PCR, a mixture combining 60 forward primers for TCR Vbeta segments and 13 reverse primers for TCR Jbeta segments was used. Amplification of the CDR3 region of rearranged TCR beta genes was performed with a multiplex PCR assay on genomic DNA. On the Illumina HiSeq System, the amplified TCR beta libraries were sequenced as 87-base-pair reads. On the study's bioinformatics: In a later analysis, tens of millions of unique TCR beta chains were counted across the 650 to 700 repertoires, and roughly 10 million of these chains were shared by at least two donors. Raw reads were error-corrected and collapsed into unique sequences with a nearest-neighbor algorithm that merged closely related sequences to remove PCR and sequencing errors. V, D and J gene segments were assigned by aligning CDR3 sequences to IMGT reference sequences. For a sequence to be retained, a match of at least six nucleotides was required to both a V gene segment and a J gene segment. Rearrangements were called productive when the CDR3 lacked stop codons and stayed in frame with V and J; all others were non-productive. CDR3 was defined by IMGT convention, running from the second conserved V-encoded cysteine to the conserved J-encoded phenylalanine. The earlier analysis of about 590 of the donors excluded sequences that lacked an unambiguous match to a single V gene segment. In an earlier analysis of 500 to 750 of the donors, V segments were called functional above 56.7% productive rearrangements and were called segregating when the between-donor standard deviation exceeded 5%. A statistical classification framework was developed to diagnose cytomegalovirus status using the catalog of TCR beta chain sequences. In a later analysis, TCR nucleotide sequences were compared against IMGT/GENE-DB human TR gene sequences so that V and J genes could be assigned. In a later analysis, CDR3 sequences and most-parsimonious VDJ recombination scenarios were assigned using the TCRdist pipeline. In a later analysis, each TCR beta chain was defined by its CDR3 amino acid sequence together with its V-gene family, and reads lacking a unique V-gene family were excluded. To address suspected cross-contamination and a sequencing artifact, a later analysis removed over 500 highly shared, low-generation-probability nucleotide sequences. In a later analysis, a clonal expansion index for each public chain was calculated from normalized within-repertoire ranks of inferred template counts. Generation probabilities in a later analysis came from a VDJ recombination model fitted to out-of-frame rearrangements, and those results were checked against IGoR. A later analysis scored TCR-TCR, TCR-HLA and TCR-CMV co-occurrence with hypergeometric tests, applying a repertoire-size bias correction to TCR pairs. A later analysis estimated false discovery rates by permuting HLA or CMV assignments 20 times. In a later analysis, co-occurring TCRs were grouped using DBSCAN, and TCRdist sequence similarity was added for clustering within HLA-allele-positive subsets. Repertoires with fewer than 30,000 or more than 120,000 public chains were left out of co-occurrence clustering, as were four to six repertoires with anomalous nucleotide sharing. TCRdb took this table from immuneACCESS and kept in-frame rearrangements with V and J called. Such tables lack part of the clones; where checked against another copy, unresolved V genes explain under half of the gap, and the rest is unexplained. D and trimming were read from the DNA, whereas the V and J calls and clone size are those reported in that table. The sample records about 130,000 clones, roughly four fifths of which are singletons. The ten largest clones add up to around 2% of the sample.

What the research found in general, with its limitations: According to a later analysis, parvovirus B19, influenza, CMV and Epstein-Barr virus appeared linked to several top co-occurrence clusters. In this cohort, only TCR beta chains were sequenced, and detectable features were limited by the absence of alpha or paired-chain data. In a later analysis, 16,951 TCR beta sequences were associated with specific HLA alleles at a false discovery rate of 0.05. A total of 150 to 200 TCR beta chains were listed by the study as associated with cytomegalovirus. V-gene and J-gene trimming of TCR beta chains was associated with a missense DCLRE1C variant in a later genetic analysis, and the association was replicated in an independent cohort. In a later analysis, HLA-associated TCR beta chains showed more clonal expansion and lower generation probabilities than non-associated chains that were equally common. In a later analysis, the rate of TCR association differed among HLA loci, with DRB1 alleles having the most associated TCRs and HLA-C alleles having the fewest. The authors suggested that the approach could potentially be generalized to other disease states and immunological phenotypes. In a later analysis, most CMV-associated TCR beta chains were found to appear HLA-restricted, with HLA associations seemingly driven largely by CMV exposure. Strong co-occurrence of HLA alleles, especially DR and DQ, made assigning TCR associations to individual alleles difficult. The sequencing pipeline was judged likely to have produced a cluster of highly shared sequence variants as a technical artifact. A further reported finding was that TCR beta sequences accurately predicted the HLA-A and HLA-B alleles for most subjects in the first cohort. While some public TCRs were present in many individuals, most TCR sequences turned up only very rarely across donors. Because HLA typing was missing for some donors at each locus, association tests included only the typed subset. In an earlier analysis of 587 of the donors, most TCR beta V segments were observed in productive rearrangements about 87% or about 30% of the time, broadly matching IMGT annotations. The classifier was reported to diagnose cytomegalovirus status with high specificity and sensitivity in both the original and validation cohorts. Correlated functional status among segregating V segments might reflect linkage disequilibrium, but an unknown experimental factor could not be ruled out. CMV serostatus was the only immune exposure information available for the cohort. In vitro tests confirmed that a few of the cytomegalovirus-associated TCR beta chains recognize cytomegalovirus antigens. Fewer than 20 rarely observed V segments, including chromosome 9 orphons, were excluded from the earlier analysis of a few hundred of the donors because counts were too low. Some IMGT-functional V segments, including TRBV6-2 and TRBV6-3, could not be told apart with the 87-base-pair reads, so those segments were excluded. Sequencing depth was assumed to be roughly uniform across donors in the presence/absence analyses, though that assumption may not hold. Compared with the roughly 600-donor mean, donors in an Asian-associated ancestry cluster had fewer N-insertions in productive TCRs, according to a later genetic analysis.

Per the germline V gene (reference sequence), LNHDA is the CDR1 and SQIVND is the CDR2. Unmatched junction bases come to 28, with V trimmed by 5 bases and J by 0 bases. The cysteine opens and the phenylalanine closes a CDR3 of 24 amino acids. The only DNA kept is the CDR3, 72 bases in frame from the first base. Points on this clone: This receptor's antigen is unknown. Qualities for individual bases were not recorded, and no much larger clone is one base off.

This sequence originates from a young man in good health and CMV-seronegative. The sequenced sample was PBMCs. The chain uses TRBV19 and TRBJ2-7; TRBD2 agrees with 13 junctional bases. The DNA reads as follows: TGTGCCAGTAGTCTCCGGAGGACAGGGGGCTTCGGTACTAGCGGGAGGGCGAGCTCCTACGAGCAGTACTTC. Its coded protein is CASSLRRTGGFGTSGRASSYEQYF.